The 9 T cell receptor beta chains below were found in one sample sequenced in a study of regulatory T cells in long-lasting Graves disease. According to the study, TCR beta libraries were built with iRepertoire HTBI primers and CDR3-region Arm-PCR. TCRdb reanalysed the multiplex PCR reads using MiXCR and keeps one entry per CDR3 protein. The sample has some 340,000 distinct CDR3 sequences, over 9.5% seen once; the top ten hold about 20%. The time point: newly diagnosed GD, antithyroid drugs for less than 3 months. Making the TCR library involved RNA that had been extracted from PBMCs. These same records also appear under a second study, on T cells in Graves' hyperthyroidism and ophthalmopathy.

Material: peripheral blood mononuclear cells (PBMCs), obtained at new diagnosis, from a patient treated with antithyroid drugs. The receptors come from a woman in her late teens or twenties with Graves disease.

The table lists this clonotype with many counts. This chain uses TRBV28 with TRBJ2-1; 8 nucleotides agree with TRBD2. The CDR3 has 14 amino acids. Germline V gene data show CDR1 as MDHEN and CDR2 as SYDVKM. V lost 5 bases and J lost 9; bases outside the gene matches: 9. The DNA of the CDR3 is TGTGCCAGCAGTGTCCTCGGACTAGCCAGTGAGCAGTTCTTC. Protein sequence: CASSVLGLASEQFF.

The V and J genes are TRBV10-3 and TRBJ1-2; D not certain. The CDR3 loop spans 13 amino acids. V lost 2 bases and J lost 4, with 8 bases in between. Germline CDR1 reads ENHRY; CDR2 reads SYGVKD. The DNA for the CDR3 is TGTGCCATCAGTGAGGAGCGTCCCTATGGCTACACCTTC. This encodes CAISEERPYGYTF.

A few counts support this clonotype. The genes are TRBV5-6 and TRBJ2-1; D is perhaps TRBD1 or TRBD2 (5 bases each). The CDR3 is made up of 12 amino acids. V dropped 4 bases and J dropped 12 bases, with 14 bases sitting between them. CDR1 SGHDT and CDR2 YYEEEE come from the germline V gene. This CDR3 is CASSHGTFGQFF. As DNA, the CDR3 is TGTGCCAGCAGCCACGGGACGTTTGGGCAGTTCTTC.

On this clonotype: A read error may explain this, as a much larger clone is one base away. This chain connects TRBV4-3 to TRBJ1-5; a possible D gene is TRBD1 (5 bases). Germline V gene data show CDR1 as LGHNA and CDR2 as YSLEER. There are 15 residues in the CDR3. The CDR3 loop reads CTSSQARWGDQPQHF. The CDR3 DNA sequence: TGCACCAGCAGCCAAGCCAGGTGGGGCGATCAGCCCCAGCATTTT.

The table lists this clonotype with many counts. An end of the junction differs from the germline gene, which may be a read error. The chain recombines TRBV6-1 with TRBJ1-1, with D possibly TRBD1 on 5 matching bases. Germline V gives CDR1 MNHNS, CDR2 SASEGT. CDR3 size: 14 residues. The CDR3 DNA is TGCGCCAGCAGCCGGGGGGTATTGAACACTGAAGCTTTCTTT. Its translation is CASSRGVLNTEAFF.

This clonotype was seen a handful of times. Given the absence of the conserved phenylalanine or tryptophan at the CDR3 end, a read error is likely. V gene TRBV10-3 combines with J gene TRBJ1-1; D is unresolved. V lost 3 bases, J lost 7 bases, and 6 bases lay in between. Germline V CDR1 and CDR2: ENHRY, SYGVKD. The CDR3 runs 11 residues. CDR3 sequence reads: CAISEWGEAFL. Here the CDR3 DNA reads TGTGCCATCAGTGAATGGGGTGAAGCTTTCCTT.

This clonotype was picked up many times. The V gene is TRBV7-3, the J gene TRBJ2-7, with TRBD1 matching 8 bases. Germline lookup yields CDR1 SGHTA and CDR2 FQGTGA. The CDR3 covers 14 residues. V dropped 1 base and J dropped 7; count of bases not matched to a gene: 6. As DNA, the CDR3 is TGTGCCAGCAGCTTAAACCCAGGGGGCGATGAGCAGTACTTC. Translated, it gives CASSLNPGGDEQYF.

This clonotype came up many times. The rearrangement links TRBV3-1 to TRBJ2-5, with TRBD1 identical over 8 bases. Germline trimming cut 6 bases from V and 4 bases from J; bases unmatched to any gene: 7. The CDR3 sequence is 14 residues long. Germline V gives CDR1 LGHDT, CDR2 YNNKEL (reference sequence). CDR3 sequence (DNA): TGTGCCAGCAGGGACAGGGCCCTGGGAGAGACCCAGTACTTC. Residues: CASRDRALGETQYF.

Points on this clonotype: A read error may explain this, as a much larger clone is one base away. The rearrangement joins TRBV20-1 to TRBJ2-3; D could derive from TRBD1 or TRBD2 (5 bases each). CDR3 length: 19 residues. From germline, CDR1 is DFQATT and CDR2 SNEGSKA (reference sequence). The CDR3 region is CSARDRTPPGPNPTDRQYF. CDR3 DNA: TGCAGTGCTAGAGATAGGACCCCCCCGGGACCCAATCCCACAGATAGGCAGTATTTT.